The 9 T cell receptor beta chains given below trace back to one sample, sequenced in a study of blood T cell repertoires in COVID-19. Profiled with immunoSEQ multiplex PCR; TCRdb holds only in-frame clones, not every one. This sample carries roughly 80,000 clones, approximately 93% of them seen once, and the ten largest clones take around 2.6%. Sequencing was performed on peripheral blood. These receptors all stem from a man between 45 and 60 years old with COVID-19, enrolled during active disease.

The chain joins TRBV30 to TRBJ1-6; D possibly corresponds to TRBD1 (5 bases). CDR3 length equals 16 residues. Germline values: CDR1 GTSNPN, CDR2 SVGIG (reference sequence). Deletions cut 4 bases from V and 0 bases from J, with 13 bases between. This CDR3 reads CAWTLGGSSYNSPLHF. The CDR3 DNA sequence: TGTGCCTGGACCCTGGGGGGGAGCTCCTATAATTCACCCCTCCACTTT.

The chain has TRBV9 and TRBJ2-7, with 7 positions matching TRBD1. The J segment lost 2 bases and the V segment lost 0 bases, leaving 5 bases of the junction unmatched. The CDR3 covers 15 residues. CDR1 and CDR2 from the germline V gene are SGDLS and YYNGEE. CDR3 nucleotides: TGTGCCAGCAGCGTAGGCACAGGGGAAACCTACGAGCAGTACTTC. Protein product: CASSVGTGETYEQYF. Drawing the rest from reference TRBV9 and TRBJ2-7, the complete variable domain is DSGVTQTPKHLITATGQRVTLRCSPRSGDLSVYWYQQSLDQGLQFLIQYYNGEERAKGNILERFSAQQFPDLHSELNLSSLELGDSALYFCASSVGTGETYEQYFGPGTRLTVT.

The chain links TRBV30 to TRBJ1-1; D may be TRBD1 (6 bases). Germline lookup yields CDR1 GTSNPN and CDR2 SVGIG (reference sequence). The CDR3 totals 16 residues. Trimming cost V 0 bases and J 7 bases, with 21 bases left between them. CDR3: CAWSVGSLGGRGEAFF. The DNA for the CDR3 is TGTGCCTGGAGTGTTGGGTCTCTTGGGGGCCGGGGTGAAGCTTTCTTT.

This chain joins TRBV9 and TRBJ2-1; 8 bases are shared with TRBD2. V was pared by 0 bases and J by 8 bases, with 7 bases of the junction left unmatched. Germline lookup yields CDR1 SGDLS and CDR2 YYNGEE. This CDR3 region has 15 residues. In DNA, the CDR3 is TGTGCCAGCAGCGTAGTGTCCAGCGGGAGCGATGAGCAGTTCTTC. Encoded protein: CASSVVSSGSDEQFF.

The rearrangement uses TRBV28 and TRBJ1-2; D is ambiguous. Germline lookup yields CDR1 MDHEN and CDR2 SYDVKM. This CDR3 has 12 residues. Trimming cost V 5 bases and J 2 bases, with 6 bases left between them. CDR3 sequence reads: CASSRRNYGYTF. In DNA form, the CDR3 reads TGTGCCAGCAGTCGGCGGAACTATGGCTACACCTTC.

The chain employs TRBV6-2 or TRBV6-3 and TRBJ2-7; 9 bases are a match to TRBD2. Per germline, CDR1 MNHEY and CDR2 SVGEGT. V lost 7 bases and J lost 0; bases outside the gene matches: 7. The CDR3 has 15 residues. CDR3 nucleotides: TGTGCCAGCACCCCGACTAGCGGTCTCTCCTACGAGCAGTACTTC. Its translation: CASTPTSGLSYEQYF.

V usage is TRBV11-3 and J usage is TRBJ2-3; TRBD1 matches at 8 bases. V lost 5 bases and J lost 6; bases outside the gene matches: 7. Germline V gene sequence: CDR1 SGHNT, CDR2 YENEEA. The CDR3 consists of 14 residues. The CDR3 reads CASSPRTGPDTQYF. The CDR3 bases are TGTGCCAGCAGCCCTCGGACAGGGCCCGATACGCAGTATTTT. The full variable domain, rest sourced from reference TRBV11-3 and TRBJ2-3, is EAGVVQSPRYKIIEKKQPVAFWCNPISGHNTLYWYLQNLGQGPELLIRYENEEAVDDSQLPKDRFSAERLKGVDSTLKIQPAELGDSAVYLCASSPRTGPDTQYFGPGTRLTVL.

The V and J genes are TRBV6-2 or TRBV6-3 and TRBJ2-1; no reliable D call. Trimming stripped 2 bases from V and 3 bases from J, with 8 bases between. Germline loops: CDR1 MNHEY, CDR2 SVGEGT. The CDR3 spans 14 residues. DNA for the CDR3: TGTGCCAGCAGTTACAGCAATTACTACAATGAGCAGTTCTTC. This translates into CASSYSNYYNEQFF.

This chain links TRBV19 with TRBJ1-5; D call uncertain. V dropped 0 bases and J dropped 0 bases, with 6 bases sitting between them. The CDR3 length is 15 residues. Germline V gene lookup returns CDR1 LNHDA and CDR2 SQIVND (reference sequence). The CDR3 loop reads CASSIDSNSNQPQHF. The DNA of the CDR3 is TGTGCCAGTAGTATAGATTCCAATAGCAATCAGCCCCAGCATTTT.